These 29 T cell receptor beta chains came from one sample sequenced in a study of identical twins. TCRdb fed the 5' RACE reads into MiXCR, producing one record per CDR3 protein. This table holds approximately 890,000 distinct CDR3 sequences, over 9% found once. The same specimen was also included in a second study, on yellow fever vaccine responses in identical twins.

Input material: PBMCs. These receptors came from a young woman in good health.

V usage is TRBV9 and J usage is TRBJ1-6; 8 positions agree with TRBD1. Trimming removed 0 bases from V and 9 bases from J; junction bases left unmatched: 5. The CDR3 loop spans 15 amino acids. The germline V gene encodes CDR1 SGDLS and CDR2 YYNGEE. CDR3 in amino acids: CASSVVGTGPSPLHF. The CDR3, as DNA: TGTGCCAGCAGCGTAGTGGGGACAGGACCTTCACCCCTCCACTTT.

Ten or more counts support this clonotype. The CDR3 nucleotides are TGTGCCAGCAGCCGGGATGTAAATGAAAAACTGTTTTTT. This sequence encodes CASSRDVNEKLFF. V and J are TRBV6-1 and TRBJ1-4, with D unclear. The CDR3 length is 13 residues. The ends were cut back, 6 bases at V and 5 bases at J, with 10 bases in the middle. Per the germline V gene, CDR1 is MNHNS and CDR2 is SASEGT.

This clonotype was counted a few times. The V and J genes are TRBV29-1 and TRBJ2-1; 8 nucleotides line up with TRBD1. The CDR3 runs 11 residues. Germline V gives CDR1 SQVTM, CDR2 ANQGSEA. The ends lost 6 bases at V and 10 bases at J; junction bases unmatched: 5. CDR3 coding DNA: TGCAGCGTCGCAGGGGGCTTCGAGCAGTTCTTC. Its protein is CSVAGGFEQFF.

This chain links TRBV5-1 with TRBJ2-2; a possible D gene is TRBD1 (5 bases). CDR1 SGHRS and CDR2 YFSETQ come from the germline V gene. Trimming cost V 5 bases and J 4 bases, with 15 bases left between them. CDR3 size: 15 residues. The CDR3 sequence is CASRPPTGSTGELFF. In nucleotides, the CDR3 is TGCGCCAGCAGACCTCCCACAGGAAGCACCGGGGAGCTGTTTTTT.

The chain combines TRBV11-2 with TRBJ1-6, with D maybe TRBD1 (5 bases). In germline, CDR1 is SGHAT, CDR2 FQNNGV. This CDR3 has 14 residues. The ends were cut back, 6 bases at V and 7 bases at J, with 13 bases in the middle. The CDR3 reads CASSYTSGNSPLHF. The CDR3 DNA is TGTGCCAGCAGTTATACCTCAGGGAATTCACCCCTCCACTTT.

This clonotype has ten or more counts. The chain couples TRBV29-1 to TRBJ2-1, with D possibly being TRBD2 (6 bases). The CDR3 contains 13 residues. Germline lookup yields CDR1 SQVTM and CDR2 ANQGSEA. The CDR3 here is CSRSSGPYNEQFF. In DNA form, the CDR3 reads TGCAGTAGGAGTAGCGGTCCCTACAATGAGCAGTTCTTC.

This clonotype has just a few counts. This chain joins TRBV5-1 and TRBJ2-1; perhaps TRBD1 as D (6 bases). Germline CDR1 and CDR2: SGHRS and YFSETQ. V shed 0 bases and J shed 5 bases, with 18 bases lying between them. This CDR3 has 17 amino acids. For the CDR3, the DNA is TGCGCCAGCAGCTTGGAGGGGACACCATTTGGAAACAATGAGCAGTTCTTC. Protein sequence: CASSLEGTPFGNNEQFF. Together with reference TRBV5-1 and TRBJ2-1, the CDR3 gives the full variable domain: KAGVTQTPRYLIKTRGQQVTLSCSPISGHRSVSWYQQTPGQGLQFLFEYFSETQRNKGNFPGRFSGRQFSNSRSEMNVSTLELGDSALYLCASSLEGTPFGNNEQFFGPGTRLTVL.

This clonotype was picked up a small number of times. The genes are TRBV20-1 and TRBJ1-1; unclear D gene. This CDR3 is built from 13 residues. From germline, CDR1 is DFQATT and CDR2 SNEGSKA (reference sequence). The V and J ends lost 3 bases and 0 bases respectively, with 8 bases between them. CDR3 in DNA: TGCAGTGCTAGCTTACTAATGAACACTGAAGCTTTCTTT. Its translation is CSASLLMNTEAFF.

This clonotype was recorded a few times. The genes are TRBV3-1 and TRBJ1-2; TRBD1 might be the D (6 bases). The CDR3 is made up of 12 amino acids. The V end was cut by 1 base, the J end by 8 bases, with 8 bases between. The V gene's germline CDR1 is LGHDT and CDR2 YNNKEL (reference sequence). The CDR3 bases are TGTGCCAGCAGCCAAGGGGGGCGCGGCTACACCTTC. It specifies CASSQGGRGYTF.

This clonotype was counted between two and nine times. The chain recombines TRBV19 with TRBJ2-5; D not resolved. This CDR3 has 13 residues. With 8 bases removed from V and 5 bases from J, the gap between germline ends came to 15 bases. In germline, CDR1 is LNHDA, CDR2 SQIVND (reference sequence). CDR3 region: CASSGPAGETQYF. The CDR3 DNA reads as TGTGCCAGTTCCGGGCCCGCCGGGGAGACCCAGTACTTC.

V and J are TRBV10-3 and TRBJ1-2; D is ambiguous. The germline V gene encodes CDR1 ENHRY and CDR2 SYGVKD. The length of the CDR3 is 15 residues. The V end was cut by 0 bases, the J end by 5 bases, with 13 bases between. CDR3: CAISESMGISYGYTF. In DNA, the CDR3 is TGTGCCATCAGTGAGTCTATGGGAATATCGTATGGCTACACCTTC.

The chain links TRBV18 to TRBJ2-1, with D possibly TRBD2 on 6 matching bases. The CDR3 runs 15 residues. Germline V gives CDR1 KGHSH, CDR2 LQKENI. V dropped 2 bases and J dropped 7 bases, with 15 bases sitting between them. CDR3: CASSPETGVGNEQFF. DNA for the CDR3: TGTGCCAGCTCACCAGAGACGGGAGTGGGAAATGAGCAGTTCTTC.

The chain employs TRBV19 and TRBJ2-1; 9 nucleotides line up with TRBD2. V was clipped by 2 bases and J by 2 bases; unmatched bases: 4. This CDR3 is 16 amino acids long. Germline V gene lookup returns CDR1 LNHDA and CDR2 SQIVND (reference sequence). CDR3 region: CASSISAGGPYNEQFF. CDR3 coding DNA: TGTGCCAGTAGTATATCAGCGGGGGGCCCCTACAATGAGCAGTTCTTC.

The rearrangement uses TRBV12-3 or TRBV12-4 and TRBJ2-3, with D possibly being TRBD1 (6 bases). The CDR3 runs 15 residues. V gave up 7 bases and J gave up 5 bases, with 19 bases separating them. The CDR3 loop is CASTRRDIPGDTQYF. The CDR3 DNA is TGTGCCAGCACGAGACGGGACATTCCCGGAGATACGCAGTATTTT.

This clonotype appeared a few times. J is TRBJ2-5 and V is TRBV7-9; D is undetermined. CDR3 length: 13 residues. Trimming stripped 5 bases from V and 4 bases from J, with 11 bases between. Germline values: CDR1 SEHNR, CDR2 FQNEAQ (reference sequence). CDR3 bases: TGTGCCAGCAGCCCTTTCAGTGGAGAGACCCAGTACTTC. Translation: CASSPFSGETQYF.

The V call is TRBV14, the J call TRBJ2-7, with a possible D match to TRBD1 (5 bases). The CDR3 length is 15 residues. Germline values: CDR1 SGHDN, CDR2 FVKESK. V was pared by 5 bases and J by 5 bases, with 19 bases between. In nucleotides, the CDR3 is TGTGCCAGCAGCTGGTCTAGTACAGGCGTCCACGAGCAGTACTTC. Translated: CASSWSSTGVHEQYF.

V is TRBV20-1 and J is TRBJ2-1; D gene unclear. The germline V gene encodes CDR1 DFQATT and CDR2 SNEGSKA (reference sequence). CDR3 length: 11 residues. Trimming stripped 6 bases from V and 6 bases from J, with 9 bases between. DNA for the CDR3: TGCAGTGCCCTATGGCCCAATGAGCAGTTCTTC. Its protein product is CSALWPNEQFF.

The CDR3 here is CASSYPEDRVNTEAFF. In DNA, the CDR3 is TGTGCCAGCAGTTACCCAGAGGACAGGGTCAACACTGAAGCTTTCTTT. The chain couples TRBV6-5 to TRBJ1-1, with 8 nucleotides matching TRBD1. Trimming at V came to 2 bases and at J to 2 bases, leaving 7 bases not matched to a gene. The CDR3 loop spans 16 amino acids. Germline CDR1 MNHEY, CDR2 SVGAGI.

This clonotype came up a few times. The CDR3 DNA follows: TGTGCCATCAGTGACGGGGGCGCAACTAATGAAAAACTGTTTTTT. Translated: CAISDGGATNEKLFF. The chain uses TRBV10-3 and TRBJ1-4, with D perhaps matching TRBD1 (6 bases). Germline V gene data show CDR1 as ENHRY and CDR2 as SYGVKD. CDR3 length: 15 residues. V was shortened by 3 bases and J by 0 bases, with 8 bases between the two germline ends.

The CDR3 sequence: CASSVGLPSGFNTQYF. CDR3 nucleotide sequence: TGTGCCAGCAGCGTAGGGCTCCCTAGCGGGTTTAATACGCAGTATTTT. The chain is built from TRBV9 and TRBJ2-3; 8 nucleotides agree with TRBD2. Germline V gene lookup returns CDR1 SGDLS and CDR2 YYNGEE. The CDR3 is made up of 16 amino acids. Trimming took 0 bases from V and 7 from J; bases not matched to a gene: 10.

The table lists this clonotype with many counts. The rearrangement uses TRBV12-3 or TRBV12-4 and TRBJ1-4, with a tentative D call TRBD1 (6 bases). The CDR3 consists of 12 residues. Trimming removed 8 bases from V and 2 bases from J, with 6 bases in between. CDR3 amino acids: CASGQTNEKLFF. The CDR3 bases are TGTGCCAGCGGACAGACTAATGAAAAACTGTTTTTT.

This clonotype was recorded a few times. V and J are TRBV12-3 or TRBV12-4 and TRBJ2-2, with no clear D. The CDR3 contains 11 residues. The V end was cut by 8 bases, the J end by 4 bases, with 5 bases between. Here the CDR3 DNA reads TGTGCCAGCCAAGCCACCGGGGAGCTGTTTTTT. Translating it yields CASQATGELFF.

The sample holds a few counts of this clonotype. The rearrangement joins TRBV10-3 to TRBJ2-1; weak D call: TRBD2 (6 bases). CDR3 length: 16 residues. The germline CDR1 and CDR2 sequences are ENHRY and SYGVKD. V shed 6 bases and J shed 5 bases, with 20 bases lying between them. In DNA form, the CDR3 reads TGTGCCATCAGCCCACACCAGGAGGGCCTCCACAATGAGCAGTTCTTC. As protein: CAISPHQEGLHNEQFF.

The sample holds a few counts of this clonotype. The rearrangement uses TRBV3-1 and TRBJ2-1; D might be TRBD1 (5 bases). The germline V gene encodes CDR1 LGHDT and CDR2 YNNKEL (reference sequence). V was cut by 1 base and J by 5 bases, with 9 bases left in between. This CDR3 comprises 14 residues. CDR3 coding DNA: TGTGCCAGCAGCCAAGTAACAGGAGACAATGAGCAGTTCTTC. Protein sequence: CASSQVTGDNEQFF.

This chain uses TRBV28 with TRBJ2-1; perhaps TRBD1 as D (6 bases). V was pared by 1 base and J by 10 bases, with 8 bases between. CDR3 size: 12 residues. Per germline, CDR1 MDHEN and CDR2 SYDVKM. CDR3 sequence (DNA): TGTGCCAGCAGTTTATCGACAGGAGAGCAGTTCTTC. It specifies CASSLSTGEQFF.

The sample holds a few counts of this clonotype. V gene TRBV9 combines with J gene TRBJ2-7; maybe TRBD2 (6 bases). Trimming pared 2 bases from V and 0 bases from J, leaving 12 bases between. The germline gives CDR1 SGDLS, CDR2 YYNGEE. The CDR3 runs 15 residues. The CDR3 loop reads CASSVFYGSSYEQYF. The DNA of the CDR3 is TGTGCCAGCAGCGTGTTCTACGGGAGCTCCTACGAGCAGTACTTC. Looking up the rest from reference TRBV9 and TRBJ2-7 gives the full variable domain: DSGVTQTPKHLITATGQRVTLRCSPRSGDLSVYWYQQSLDQGLQFLIQYYNGEERAKGNILERFSAQQFPDLHSELNLSSLELGDSALYFCASSVFYGSSYEQYFGPGTRLTVT.

The rearrangement uses TRBV24-1 and TRBJ2-2, with D unresolved. V was trimmed by 7 bases and J by 1 base, leaving 6 bases between them. CDR1 is KGHDR, CDR2 SFDVKD, per germline. The CDR3 has 13 residues. CDR3 nucleotides: TGTGCCACCAGACAGCAGAACACCGGGGAGCTGTTTTTT. This sequence encodes CATRQQNTGELFF.

This clonotype was seen many times. The chain combines TRBV29-1 with TRBJ2-1; unclear D gene. Looked up from germline, CDR1 is SQVTM and CDR2 is ANQGSEA. V was pared by 1 base and J by 6 bases, with 7 bases between. The CDR3 spans 12 residues. CDR3 sequence (DNA): TGCAGCGTTGAAGCCGGCCCCAATGAGCAGTTCTTC. This translates into CSVEAGPNEQFF.

This clonotype was detected only a few times. The chain couples TRBV5-1 to TRBJ2-2; 10 positions match TRBD1. Germline V gene sequence: CDR1 SGHRS, CDR2 YFSETQ. CDR3 size: 18 residues. With V trimmed by 4 bases and J by 0 bases, 9 bases remained unmatched. The CDR3 region is CASSARQGAVSNTGELFF. The DNA of the CDR3 is TGCGCCAGCAGCGCAAGACAGGGGGCGGTTTCGAACACCGGGGAGCTGTTTTTT.